One sample yielded the 11 T cell receptor beta chains listed below, sequenced in a study of regulatory and conventional T cells in breast cancer. TCRdb itself ran the PCR reads through MiXCR, one entry per CDR3 protein. Of about 10,000 distinct CDR3 sequences listed, roughly a third are singletons. What was sequenced was conventional T cells from blood. These receptors all stem from a male donor in good health.

As for this clonotype: This may come from a read error, since a much larger clone is one base off. The chain couples TRBV20-1 to TRBJ1-1; D is perhaps TRBD1 (5 bases). Germline V gives CDR1 DFQATT, CDR2 SNEGSKA (reference sequence). V lost 0 bases to trimming and J lost 5 bases, with 13 bases between them. The CDR3 is made up of 14 amino acids. For the CDR3, the DNA is TGCAGTGCTAGAGATAGGAAGGGGCGGACTGAAGCTTTCTTT. This encodes CSARDRKGRTEAFF.

On this clonotype itself: With a much larger clone just one base away, this may be a read error. The CDR3 reads CASTGEMNTEAFF. The CDR3, as DNA: TGTGCCAGTACAGGGGAGATGAACACTGAAGCTTTCTTT. This chain connects TRBV10-3 to TRBJ1-1, with 7 bases fitting TRBD1. V lost 10 bases and J lost 0; bases outside the gene matches: 5. Germline CDR1 reads ENHRY; CDR2 reads SYGVKD. The CDR3 runs 13 residues.

This rearrangement joins TRBV5-1 to TRBJ1-4; no definite D call. The CDR3 has 13 residues. V was shortened by 7 bases and J by 9 bases, with 16 bases between the two germline ends. Germline V gives CDR1 SGHRS, CDR2 YFSETQ. The CDR3 bases are TGCGCCAGCTCGTACCGCGAGGGTAAAAAACTGTTTTTT. It encodes CASSYREGKKLFF.

The genes are TRBV4-3 and TRBJ1-1; D ambiguous. The V end lost 3 bases, the J end lost 6 bases, and 11 bases lay between the germline ends. CDR3 length: 13 amino acids. Germline CDR1 reads LGHNA; CDR2 reads YSLEER. In nucleotides, the CDR3 is TGCGCCAGCAGCCAGGGAGGGAGGCCTGAAGCTTTCTTT. This codes for CASSQGGRPEAFF.

The rearrangement joins TRBV7-2 to TRBJ1-5; D might be TRBD1 (6 bases). V was pared by 5 bases and J by 1 base, with 12 bases between. The CDR3 is 15 residues long. Germline-derived CDR1 and CDR2 are SGHTA and FQGNSA. CDR3 region: CASSPRGASNQPQHF. CDR3 bases: TGTGCCAGCAGCCCCCGGGGGGCAAGCAATCAGCCCCAGCATTTT.

CDR3 nucleotides: TGCAGTGCTTCGCCGGGACAGGGGGTATATCAGCCCCAGCATTTT. Protein product: CSASPGQGVYQPQHF. The chain links TRBV20-1 to TRBJ1-5; 11 bases match TRBD1. CDR3 length: 15 amino acids. V shed 5 bases and J 5 bases; nucleotides not matched to a gene: 8. Germline lookup yields CDR1 DFQATT and CDR2 SNEGSKA (reference sequence).

This chain joins TRBV7-2 and TRBJ2-3, with D hard to call. Per germline, CDR1 SGHTA and CDR2 FQGNSA. Trimming shortened V by 5 bases and J by 11 bases, and 17 bases separated the two germline ends. The CDR3 extends over 13 amino acids. The CDR3 region is CASSPRSPRWQYF. The CDR3 coding sequence is TGTGCCAGCAGCCCTCGGAGCCCACGGTGGCAGTATTTT.

This clonotype appeared a few times. The genes are TRBV7-9 and TRBJ1-2; D ambiguous. The CDR3 sequence is 15 residues long. The V gene lost 3 bases and the J gene lost 8 bases, with 19 bases spanning the gap. CDR1 SEHNR and CDR2 FQNEAQ come from the germline V gene (reference sequence). In DNA form, the CDR3 reads TGTGCCAGCAGCTTCCAGACAAGAGCGTTAGGCGGCTACACCTTC. Its protein is CASSFQTRALGGYTF.

This clonotype was picked up a small number of times. The genes are TRBV29-1 and TRBJ2-7; the match to TRBD2 covers 7 bases. Germline CDR1 SQVTM, CDR2 ANQGSEA. After removal of 0 bases from V and 6 bases from J, the junction contained 14 bases not matched to a gene. This CDR3 comprises 16 residues. CDR3 DNA: TGCAGCGTTGAAGATCCCCCAAGACGGGGGGTCTCCGAGCAGTACTTC. Translated, it gives CSVEDPPRRGVSEQYF.

A few counts support this clonotype. The chain joins TRBV6-5 to TRBJ2-7; 7 bases are shared with TRBD1. V lost 2 bases to trimming and J lost 4 bases; unmatched junction nucleotides: 8. CDR1 is MNHEY and CDR2 is SVGAGI in the germline V gene. The length of the CDR3 is 15 residues. The CDR3 reads CASSYDRARGYEQYF. Written as DNA, the CDR3 is TGTGCCAGCAGTTACGACAGGGCGCGAGGATACGAGCAGTACTTC.

This rearrangement joins TRBV7-9 to TRBJ2-6; D is uncertain. The germline V and J ends were trimmed by 5 bases and 2 bases, with 22 bases remaining between them. Germline CDR1 is SEHNR and CDR2 is FQNEAQ (reference sequence). CDR3 length: 19 residues. CDR3 amino acids: CASSLHYLGDWTGANVLTF. CDR3 DNA sequence: TGTGCCAGCAGCCTCCACTATCTAGGTGACTGGACTGGGGCCAACGTCCTGACTTTC.